This T cell receptor (beta chain) was identified in a study of blood T cell repertoires in COVID-19. Study as a whole: Acute-phase and convalescent COVID-19 samples originated in the United States, Italy and Spain. The analysed material was cDNA or gDNA that came from T cells, B-cell-depleted T cells, or PBMCs.

The CDR3 runs to 15 residues. The germline V gene encodes CDR1 MNHEY and CDR2 SVGAGI. Between the trimmed V and J ends, which lost 7 bases and 3 bases, there was a span of 18 bases. Produced via immunoSEQ multiplex PCR; TCRdb's table is partial and in-frame only. In the table there are about 190,000 clones, 89% of which are singletons. Sequences were obtained from peripheral blood. This sequence was found in a middle-aged man with acute or convalescent COVID-19. The chain has TRBV6-5 and TRBJ1-1; tentatively, D is TRBD1 (5 bases). CDR3 nucleotide sequence: TGTGCCAGCACCCAACGGGGGACCCGGGACACTGAAGCTTTCTTT. Protein product: CASTQRGTRDTEAFF.